This passage covers 7 T cell receptor beta chains from one sample sequenced in a study of tumor-infiltrating lymphocytes in oesophageal squamous cell carcinoma. Each CDR3 protein is one row after TCRdb ran MiXCR on the PCR reads. The sample lists about 10,000 distinct CDR3 sequences, approximately 59% occurring once. The sample consisted of esophageal tumor tissue. All receptors come from a male donor with esophageal squamous cell carcinoma.

Remarks on this clonotype: At one boundary the junction diverges from the germline segment, which might be a read error. J is TRBJ2-3 and V is TRBV7-6; TRBD1 might be the D (6 bases). CDR1 and CDR2 (germline): SGHVS, FNYEAQ. The CDR3 runs 15 residues. CDR3 in amino acids: CASSLTYRETGRLFF. In DNA form, the CDR3 reads TGTGCCAGCAGCTTAACATACAGGGAAACCGGCCGACTTTTCTTT.

Of note for this clonotype: One junction end does not reproduce the germline sequence, and a read error may be involved. The CDR3 DNA reads as TGTGCCAGCAGATCGGACAGGGGGAATTCACCCCTCCACTTC. This gives the protein CASRSDRGNSPLHF. The chain employs TRBV7-3 and TRBJ1-6, with 10 bases identical to TRBD1. This CDR3 contains 14 residues. Germline V CDR1 and CDR2: SGHTA, FQGTGA.

The chain is built from TRBV7-3 and TRBJ2-3, with 14 positions matching TRBD2. Near its end, the DNA agrees better with TRBJ2-5, so the J call may be wrong. CDR1 SGHTA and CDR2 FQGTGA come from the germline V gene. The CDR3 has 14 residues. In nucleotides, the CDR3 is TGTGCCAGCAGCCGACTAGCGGGAGGGGGGACCCAGTACTTC. Its protein product is CASSRLAGGGTQYF.

J is TRBJ1-1 and V is TRBV7-2; TRBD1 matches at 9 bases. The V segment lost 5 bases and the J segment 0 bases; nucleotides outside the gene matches: 7. There are 16 residues in the CDR3. CDR1 and CDR2 from the germline V gene are SGHTA and FQGNSA. The CDR3 coding sequence is TGTGCCAGCAGCCCCGGGACAGGGAGGATGAACACTGAAGCTTTCTTT. Its translation is CASSPGTGRMNTEAFF.

The chain is built from TRBV6-4 and TRBJ2-3; 11 nucleotides agree with TRBD1. The J call is doubtful: the DNA matches TRBJ2-1 better. The length of the CDR3 is 16 residues. From germline, CDR1 is MRHNA and CDR2 SNTAGT. The CDR3 loop reads CASSETGTGGYNEQFF. CDR3 coding DNA: TGTGCCAGCAGTGAGACCGGGACAGGGGGCTACAATGAGCAGTTCTTC.

The chain joins TRBV7-2 to TRBJ2-5; D unresolved. Judging by the DNA end, TRBJ2-7 fits better; the J call may be wrong. The CDR3 consists of 14 residues. CDR1 SGHTA and CDR2 FQGNSA come from the germline V gene. This chain's CDR3 is CASSLAGLSHEQYF. CDR3 DNA: TGTGCCAGCAGCTTAGCGGGGTTGTCCCACGAGCAGTACTTC.

This clonotype has just a few counts. V is TRBV11-1 and J is TRBJ2-5; possibly TRBD2 for D (7 bases). The J call is in doubt because the DNA end fits TRBJ2-3 better. CDR1 SGHAT and CDR2 FQDESV come from the germline V gene (reference sequence). This CDR3 is 16 amino acids long. CDR3 DNA: TGTGCCAGCAGCTTAGGGCGGGGGCGGAGCACAGATACGCAGTATTTT. Protein sequence: CASSLGRGRSTDTQYF.